This T cell receptor (beta chain) comes out of a study of cytomegalovirus exposure and HLA in healthy donors. Overall study: In terms of ancestry, the Caucasian-associated cluster contained roughly 81% of the approximately 430 genotyped donors. Regarding the study as a whole: TCR beta V- and J-gene trimming, according to a later analysis, was linked to a missense DCLRE1C variant. HLA alleles showed associations with 16,951 TCR beta sequences in a later analysis, at a 0.05 false discovery rate.

The PCR employed 60 Vbeta primers together with 13 Jbeta primers. Sequencing used immunoSEQ multiplex PCR; TCRdb keeps in-frame clones, though not all of them. The sample lists 150,000 to 200,000 clones, over 75% occurring once. On this clone itself: Its antigen is not identified.

Germline lookup yields CDR1 GTSNPN and CDR2 SVGIG (reference sequence). The CDR3 has 15 amino acids. J gave up 3 bases and V 1 base, and 6 bases lay outside the gene matches. Sequenced input: PBMCs. This rearrangement joins TRBV30 to TRBJ2-7; 10 bases agree with TRBD1. This clonotype was obtained from a man between 18 and 29 years old in good health and CMV-seronegative. The CDR3 region is CAWSEDRGGIYEQYF. The CDR3 DNA sequence: TGTGCCTGGAGTGAGGACAGGGGGGGGATCTACGAGCAGTACTTC. The full variable domain, with the rest looked up from reference TRBV30 and TRBJ2-7, is SQTIHQWPATLVQPVGSPLSLECTVEGTSNPNLYWYRQAAGRGLQLLFYSVGIGQISSEVPQNLSASRPQDRQFILSSKKLLLSDSGFYLCAWSEDRGGIYEQYFGPGTRLTVT.